Below are 21 T cell receptor beta chains sequenced from a single sample in a study of T cells in Graves' hyperthyroidism and ophthalmopathy. RNA transcripts yielded amplified TCR beta CDR3 regions. TCR CDR3 underwent first-round RT-PCR with the HTBI primer set. MiXCR was run by TCRdb on the multiplex PCR reads, yielding one entry per CDR3 protein. The table shows about 740,000 distinct CDR3 sequences, with approximately 15% occurring only once. The source material was blood. The receptors originated from a woman aged 18-30 years with Graves' hyperthyroidism.

This clonotype was picked up many times. J is TRBJ2-1 and V is TRBV13, with 9 positions matching TRBD2. V shed 4 bases, J shed 4 bases, and the junction held 8 bases outside the gene matches. CDR3 length: 16 residues. The germline V gene encodes CDR1 PRHDT and CDR2 FYEKMQ (reference sequence). CDR3 DNA: TGTGCCAGCAGCTCCACCCCCCTAGCGGGGTACAATGAGCAGTTCTTC. This gives the protein CASSSTPLAGYNEQFF.

This clonotype has ten or more counts. This chain joins TRBV9 and TRBJ2-1; D is undetermined. The V and J ends lost 0 bases and 0 bases respectively, with 4 bases between them. CDR3 length equals 14 residues. From germline, CDR1 is SGDLS and CDR2 YYNGEE. The chain's CDR3 is CASSVGSSYNEQFF. CDR3 DNA: TGTGCCAGCAGCGTAGGCAGCTCCTACAATGAGCAGTTCTTC.

This clonotype was seen repeatedly, ten times or more. V usage is TRBV3-1 and J usage is TRBJ1-1; 7 bases agree with TRBD1. This CDR3 is 14 amino acids long. J lost 3 bases, V lost 1 base, and 2 bases had no gene match. Germline V gene lookup returns CDR1 LGHDT and CDR2 YNNKEL (reference sequence). CDR3 protein: CASSQGDRDTEAFF. The CDR3 coding sequence is TGTGCCAGCAGCCAAGGAGACAGGGACACTGAAGCTTTCTTT.

Many counts were recorded for this clonotype. This chain joins TRBV6-2 or TRBV6-3 and TRBJ2-4, with D perhaps TRBD1 or TRBD2 (7 bases each). Germline V CDR1 and CDR2: MNHEY, SVGEGT. This CDR3 comprises 16 residues. The ends were cut back, 2 bases at V and 6 bases at J, with 17 bases in the middle. The CDR3 region has the DNA TGTGCCAGCAGTTACGGGACTACAGGGGTCCCAAACATTCAGTACTTC. Translated: CASSYGTTGVPNIQYF.

V is TRBV4-2 and J is TRBJ2-7; 7 nucleotides align to TRBD2. Germline V gene lookup returns CDR1 LGHNA and CDR2 YNFKEQ. The CDR3 totals 17 residues. J was trimmed by 3 bases and V by 1 base; bases with no gene match: 12. The CDR3 loop reads CASSQGIREVPLYEQYF. CDR3 sequence (DNA): TGTGCCAGCAGCCAAGGGATACGGGAGGTTCCACTCTACGAGCAGTACTTC.

The J gene is TRBJ2-5, the V gene TRBV20-1; 9 bases are a match to TRBD2. The V and J ends lost 2 bases and 0 bases, in that order; junction bases with no gene match: 1. This CDR3 spans 14 amino acids. Germline V lookup: CDR1 DFQATT, CDR2 SNEGSKA (reference sequence). The CDR3 region has the DNA TGCAGTGCTAGACTAGCGGGACACCAAGAGACCCAGTACTTC. Encoded protein: CSARLAGHQETQYF.

This clonotype was seen at least ten times. This chain joins TRBV15 and TRBJ2-5; D unresolved. Germline CDR1 is LNHNV and CDR2 is YYDKDF (reference sequence). The CDR3 spans 13 residues. V lost 0 bases to trimming and J lost 5 bases, with 7 bases between them. The CDR3: CATSRDRMETQYF. The DNA for the CDR3 is TGTGCCACCAGCAGAGATCGAATGGAGACCCAGTACTTC. Variable domain in full (rest from reference TRBV15 and TRBJ2-5): DAMVIQNPRYQVTQFGKPVTLSCSQTLNHNVMYWYQQKSSQAPKLLFHYYDKDFNNEADTPDNFQSRRPNTSFCFLDIRSPGLGDTAMYLCATSRDRMETQYFGPGTRLLVL.

The chain combines TRBV19 with TRBJ1-5; 7 nucleotides line up with TRBD1. Germline CDR1 LNHDA, CDR2 SQIVND (reference sequence). CDR3 length: 16 residues. V was clipped by 3 bases and J by 0 bases; unmatched bases: 5. In DNA, the CDR3 is TGTGCCAGTAGTATCCGGACAGGCTCTAGCAATCAGCCCCAGCATTTT. As protein: CASSIRTGSSNQPQHF.

This clonotype has ten or more counts. The rearrangement joins TRBV7-2 to TRBJ2-2; 10 positions match TRBD2. Unmatched junction bases numbered 4, after V lost 5 bases and J lost 4 bases. The CDR3 length is 15 residues. Germline loops: CDR1 SGHTA, CDR2 FQGNSA. The chain's CDR3 is CASSATSGITGELFF. CDR3 in DNA: TGTGCCAGCAGCGCCACTAGCGGGATCACCGGGGAGCTGTTTTTT.

This clonotype was observed many times. This CDR3 is CAWSVAKNIQYF. CDR3 bases: TGTGCCTGGAGTGTTGCCAAAAACATTCAGTACTTC. J is TRBJ2-4 and V is TRBV30, with unresolved D. The CDR3 covers 12 residues. Trimming removed 0 bases at V and 1 base at J, with 1 base between. CDR1 and CDR2 from the germline V gene are GTSNPN and SVGIG (reference sequence).

The rearrangement joins TRBV6-1 to TRBJ1-1, with D hard to call. This CDR3 spans 13 amino acids. V shed 7 bases and J shed 1 base, with 10 bases lying between them. Looked up from germline, CDR1 is MNHNS and CDR2 is SASEGT. The CDR3 loop reads CASTTQANTEAFF. The CDR3 DNA sequence: TGTGCCAGCACGACGCAGGCGAACACTGAAGCTTTCTTT.

This clonotype has ten or more counts. The chain recombines TRBV11-2 with TRBJ1-1; 7 bases match TRBD1. V shed 4 bases and J 9 bases; nucleotides not matched to a gene: 2. The V gene's germline CDR1 is SGHAT and CDR2 FQNNGV. The CDR3 runs 11 residues. CDR3 protein: CASSWDSQAFF. CDR3 nucleotides: TGTGCCAGCAGCTGGGACAGCCAAGCTTTCTTT.

There are many counts of this clonotype. The V call is TRBV24-1, the J call TRBJ1-2, with D unclear. Germline-derived CDR1 and CDR2 are KGHDR and SFDVKD. Trimming shortened V by 0 bases and J by 5 bases, and 6 bases separated the two germline ends. The CDR3 contains 13 residues. The CDR3 nucleotides are TGTGCCACCAGTGATTTGAGCAGTTATGGCTACACCTTC. Its translation: CATSDLSSYGYTF.

This clonotype was seen many times. The V call is TRBV6-6, the J call TRBJ1-3, with D hard to call. Trimming pared 0 bases from V and 0 bases from J, leaving 12 bases between. The CDR3 length is 17 residues. Germline CDR1 reads MNHNY; CDR2 reads SVGAGI (reference sequence). The CDR3 DNA follows: TGTGCCAGCAGTTACTCACTCGGGAGGACCTCTGGAAACACCATATATTTT. Translation gives CASSYSLGRTSGNTIYF.

This chain links TRBV9 with TRBJ2-2, with TRBD1 as a possible D gene (6 bases). The germline V gene encodes CDR1 SGDLS and CDR2 YYNGEE. The CDR3 has 17 residues. Trimming shortened V by 3 bases and J by 1 base, and 16 bases separated the two germline ends. CDR3 DNA sequence: TGTGCCAGCAGCGGGGGGCCGATGGCCCAGAACACCGGGGAGCTGTTTTTT. Residues: CASSGGPMAQNTGELFF. The full variable domain, rest sourced from reference TRBV9 and TRBJ2-2, is DSGVTQTPKHLITATGQRVTLRCSPRSGDLSVYWYQQSLDQGLQFLIQYYNGEERAKGNILERFSAQQFPDLHSELNLSSLELGDSALYFCASSGGPMAQNTGELFFGEGSRLTVL.

This clonotype was detected many times. This chain uses TRBV5-1 with TRBJ2-7, with 9 bases fitting TRBD1. This CDR3 spans 13 amino acids. Germline lookup yields CDR1 SGHRS and CDR2 YFSETQ. Trimming cost V 8 bases and J 4 bases; bases outside gene matches: 7. In nucleotides, the CDR3 is TGCGCCAGTTCAGTTGGGACAGGGTACGAGCAGTACTTC. As protein: CASSVGTGYEQYF.

The chain combines TRBV6-5 with TRBJ2-7; tentatively, D is TRBD1 or TRBD2 (7 bases each). V lost 0 bases to trimming and J lost 5 bases, with 17 bases between them. The CDR3 extends over 16 amino acids. The germline V gene encodes CDR1 MNHEY and CDR2 SVGAGI. CDR3 sequence (DNA): TGTGCCAGCAGTTACTCGATGGGGAGGGGGCAGGACGAGCAGTACTTC. Amino acid sequence: CASSYSMGRGQDEQYF.

This clonotype occurred a few times. V and J are TRBV28 and TRBJ2-1, with a weak D call TRBD2 (7 bases). Trimming pared 8 bases from V and 8 bases from J, leaving 16 bases between. CDR3 length: 13 amino acids. The germline gives CDR1 MDHEN, CDR2 SYDVKM. CDR3 DNA: TGTGCCAGCGGGCGGGGGCGGGGGTATGAGCAGTTCTTC. Translation: CASGRGRGYEQFF.

Only a few counts were recorded for this clonotype. The CDR3 reads CASSYGLAGGEETQYF. CDR3 nucleotides: TGTGCCAGCAGTTACGGACTAGCGGGAGGTGAAGAGACCCAGTACTTC. This chain links TRBV6-2 or TRBV6-3 with TRBJ2-5, with TRBD2 matching over 14 bases. V lost 2 bases, J lost 3 bases, and 2 bases stayed unmatched. Looked up from germline, CDR1 is MNHEY and CDR2 is SVGEGT. The length of the CDR3 is 16 residues.

This clonotype was recorded at least ten times. V usage is TRBV7-2 and J usage is TRBJ2-3, with D perhaps given as TRBD1 or TRBD2 (5 bases each). There are 14 residues in the CDR3. The ends were cut back, 4 bases at V and 7 bases at J, with 15 bases in the middle. Germline V gene data show CDR1 as SGHTA and CDR2 as FQGNSA. For the CDR3, the DNA is TGTGCCAGCAGCTCGGGACCCTCCGCCCATACGCAGTATTTT. It is translated as CASSSGPSAHTQYF.

Many counts were recorded for this clonotype. V and J are TRBV13 and TRBJ2-4, with 7 bases aligning to TRBD1. J gave up 4 bases and V 4 bases, and 4 bases lay outside the gene matches. Germline V gives CDR1 PRHDT, CDR2 FYEKMQ (reference sequence). This CDR3 is built from 14 residues. CDR3 in DNA: TGTGCCAGCAGCTCCCGACAGGGTAAAAACATTCAGTACTTC. Translated: CASSSRQGKNIQYF. Variable domain in full (rest from reference TRBV13 and TRBJ2-4): AAGVIQSPRHLIKEKRETATLKCYPIPRHDTVYWYQQGPGQDPQFLISFYEKMQSDKGSIPDRFSAQQFSDYHSELNMSSLELGDSALYFCASSSRQGKNIQYFGAGTRLSVL.